A selection of T cell receptor beta chains follows, all from one sample in a study of blood T cell repertoires in COVID-19. TCRdb keeps only in-frame clones here, not all; method: immunoSEQ multiplex PCR. The data show 120,000 to 150,000 clones, more than 75% seen once. The sample consisted of peripheral blood. Receptor source: a human donor with acute or convalescent COVID-19. The donor label of this sample is uncertain. Each CDR3 is given with its conserved first and last residue. Each record gives: CDR3 DNA, CDR3 protein, D gene, clone size, J gene, V gene. A D gene is named only where the DNA matches it firmly. Only some rows state a clone size, as once, few, many or a class for expanded clones.

TGTGCCAGCAGTGTCGGACTAGCGGAGCAGTTCTTC	CASSVGLAEQFF	TRBD2	-	TRBJ2-1	TRBV25-1
TGCGCCAGCAGTGAGTCGACTGCGGGGGGGCTGGGGAATGAGCAGTTCTTC	CASSESTAGGLGNEQFF	TRBD2	-	TRBJ2-1	TRBV10-1
TGTGCCAGCAGCTTGACCTATAGCAATCAGCCCCAGCATTTT	CASSLTYSNQPQHF	-	-	TRBJ1-5	TRBV5-6
TGTGCCAGCAGCCTACGCTCCGGGACTAGCGGGGGGATACGCATCCTCCAAGAGACCCAGTACTTC	CASSLRSGTSGGIRILQETQYF	TRBD2	-	TRBJ2-5	TRBV3-1/TRBV3-2
TGCGCCAGCAGCTTAGACGGGGGTCGCGGCACTGAAGCTTTCTTT	CASSLDGGRGTEAFF	-	-	TRBJ1-1	TRBV5-1
TGTGCCAGCAGCCCCGATCGGGGGGGTTTCTACAATGAGCAGTTCTTC	CASSPDRGGFYNEQFF	TRBD2	-	TRBJ2-1	TRBV3-1/TRBV3-2
TGTGCCAGCAGCCAGCAGGCGACGTTAGCTGGAAACACCATATATTTT	CASSQQATLAGNTIYF	-	-	TRBJ1-3	TRBV3-1/TRBV3-2
TGCGCCAGCAGCTTGGGGACAGGGGTGGCAGATACGCAGTATTTT	CASSLGTGVADTQYF	TRBD1	-	TRBJ2-3	TRBV5-1
TGTGCCAGTAGTATAACGACAGGTCCCTACGAGCAGTACTTC	CASSITTGPYEQYF	-	-	TRBJ2-7	TRBV19
TGCGCCAGCAGCACCGATGGACAGCAAAATAATTCACCCCTCCACTTT	CASSTDGQQNNSPLHF	-	-	TRBJ1-6	TRBV5-1
TGCGCCAGCAAAGCCGGGACAGGGAATGTAGAAGTAAATTCACCCCTCCACTTT	CASKAGTGNVEVNSPLHF	TRBD1	-	TRBJ1-6	TRBV10-2
TGCAGCGGCGGGGGTTACAATGAGCAGTTCTTC	CSGGGYNEQFF	TRBD2	-	TRBJ2-1	TRBV29-1
TGCGCCAGCAACTCTGGGGCCGCAACGGCTAATGAAAAACTGTTTTTT	CASNSGAATANEKLFF	-	once	TRBJ1-4	TRBV5-1
TGTGCCAGCAGCAACAGGGCGGGTGAAAAACTGTTTTTT	CASSNRAGEKLFF	-	-	TRBJ1-4	TRBV6-5
TGTGCCAGCAGGACAGGGGGCTTCGCGCAGTATTTT	CASRTGGFAQYF	TRBD1	once	TRBJ2-3	TRBV2
TGTGCCAGCAGTTCCCAGACAGGGCCTAGCAATCAGCCCCAGCATTTT	CASSSQTGPSNQPQHF	TRBD1	-	TRBJ1-5	TRBV6-6
TGTGCCAGCAGCTATCAGGGGGCAGGCACTGAAGCTTTCTTT	CASSYQGAGTEAFF	TRBD1	few	TRBJ1-1	TRBV6-5
TGTGCCGGACAGGGGGCCACTGAAGCTTTCTTT	CAGQGATEAFF	TRBD1	-	TRBJ1-1	TRBV7-9
TGTGCCTGGAGGCTCTCGAGCTCCTATAATTCACCCCTCCACTTT	CAWRLSSSYNSPLHF	-	-	TRBJ1-6	TRBV30
TGTGCCAGTGAGGCAGGGTCCTATGGCTACACCTTC	CASEAGSYGYTF	-	-	TRBJ1-2	TRBV19
TGTGCCAGCAGTCCCGGTGGTAGCGGGGGGGGAGATACGCAGTATTTT	CASSPGGSGGGDTQYF	TRBD2	-	TRBJ2-3	TRBV28
TGTGCCAGCAGTTACTCAGTCAGGCAGAACACTGAAGCTTTCTTT	CASSYSVRQNTEAFF	-	-	TRBJ1-1	TRBV6-5
TGTGCCACCAGCAGAGAGGTACCTAGCTCCTACAATGAGCAGTTCTTC	CATSREVPSSYNEQFF	-	few	TRBJ2-1	TRBV15
TGTGCCAGCAGAGGGGACAGTTACGAGCAGTACTTC	CASRGDSYEQYF	TRBD1	-	TRBJ2-7	TRBV5-4
TGTGCCAGCAGTGAAGGTACTCGTTCACCCCTCCACTTT	CASSEGTRSPLHF	-	few	TRBJ1-6	TRBV6-1
TGCGCCAGCAGCTTGGAAATCGGACATTTTCAAGAGACCCAGTACTTC	CASSLEIGHFQETQYF	-	-	TRBJ2-5	TRBV5-1
TGTGCCAGCAGTAAGAGGGAGAACACTGAAGCTTTCTTT	CASSKRENTEAFF	-	-	TRBJ1-1	TRBV2
TGTGCCAGCAGCACAAGCGGTAACACAGATACGCAGTATTTT	CASSTSGNTDTQYF	-	-	TRBJ2-3	TRBV7-9
TGTGCCATCAGTGAGGGTGGAGAGAGAGATACGCAGTATTTT	CAISEGGERDTQYF	-	-	TRBJ2-3	TRBV10-3
TGCGCCAGCAGCCAAGGAGGCCAGGGGATAAACTATGGCTACACCTTC	CASSQGGQGINYGYTF	-	-	TRBJ1-2	TRBV4-1
TGCGCCAGCAGCCAAGACATCGATCGCTACACTGAAGCTTTCTTT	CASSQDIDRYTEAFF	-	-	TRBJ1-1	TRBV5-1
TGTGCCAGCAGCTTAAGGGCAGGGGGCTCTAATTCACCCCTCCACTTT	CASSLRAGGSNSPLHF	TRBD1	-	TRBJ1-6	TRBV11-2
TGCAGTGCTAGTAAGGCAGGGGGCGGGTTTAGAGCTTTCTTT	CSASKAGGGFRAFF	TRBD1	-	TRBJ1-1	TRBV20-1
TGTGCCAGCAGCCTGCTAGGAGGGTTTGGAAACACCATATATTTT	CASSLLGGFGNTIYF	-	-	TRBJ1-3	TRBV7-2
TGTGCCAGCAGTCCGGGGGGGGATCAGCCCCAGCATTTT	CASSPGGDQPQHF	-	-	TRBJ1-5	TRBV6-5
TGTGCTAGCAGCTTAGGGGTAGACAGGGCGGATACGCAGTATTTT	CASSLGVDRADTQYF	TRBD1	-	TRBJ2-3	TRBV7-7
TGTGCCTGGAATCGGGGACTGGCCGCAGGAAACACCATATATTTT	CAWNRGLAAGNTIYF	-	-	TRBJ1-3	TRBV30
TGTGCCAGCAGTGTGGGCCAGACGAACACCGGGGAGCTGTTTTTT	CASSVGQTNTGELFF	-	-	TRBJ2-2	TRBV2
TGTGCCAGCGTCGGGCAGGGGCAAGACTATGGCTACACCTTC	CASVGQGQDYGYTF	-	-	TRBJ1-2	TRBV7-2